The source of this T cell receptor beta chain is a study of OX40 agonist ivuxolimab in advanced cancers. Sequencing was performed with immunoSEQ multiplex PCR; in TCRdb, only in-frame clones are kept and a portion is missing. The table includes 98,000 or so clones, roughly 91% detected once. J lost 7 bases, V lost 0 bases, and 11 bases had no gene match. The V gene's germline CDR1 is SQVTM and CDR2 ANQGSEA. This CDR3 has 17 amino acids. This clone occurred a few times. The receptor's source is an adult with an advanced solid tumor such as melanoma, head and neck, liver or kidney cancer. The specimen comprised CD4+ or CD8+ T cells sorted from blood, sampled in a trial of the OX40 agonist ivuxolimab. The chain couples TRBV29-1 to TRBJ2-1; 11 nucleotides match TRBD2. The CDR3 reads CSVEDLLSASGGNEQFF. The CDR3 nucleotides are TGCAGCGTTGAAGATCTACTTTCGGCTAGCGGGGGGAATGAGCAGTTCTTC.